This T cell receptor (beta chain) was observed in a study of blood T cell repertoires in COVID-19. This CDR3 is 18 amino acids long. CDR1 and CDR2 (germline): LGHDT, YNNKEL (reference sequence). V was shortened by 2 bases and J by 2 bases, with 20 bases between the two germline ends. Seattle enrolled patients during active infection and tracked them longitudinally. In the original processing: Scientists estimated how many nucleated cells there were by amplifying reference gene primers. The method was immunoSEQ multiplex PCR; TCRdb's version includes in-frame clones alone and lacks a portion of them. V, J and clone size were drawn from that table, and D and trimming were deduced from the DNA. The sample has fewer than 350,000 clones; around 88% are singletons.

The receptor was derived from a woman in her thirties with COVID-19, enrolled during active disease. The sample consisted of peripheral blood. The V and J genes are TRBV3-1 (or the pseudogene TRBV3-2) and TRBJ2-3; D possibly corresponds to TRBD2 (6 bases). The CDR3 spells CASSQSLGSGGVTDTQYF. The CDR3 nucleotides are TGTGCCAGCAGCCAATCGCTGGGGTCGGGCGGGGTCACAGATACGCAGTATTTT.